These T cell receptor beta chains were read from a single sample in a study of patients and donors after allogeneic stem cell transplantation. TCRdb processed the RT-PCR reads anew with MiXCR; each CDR3 protein has one entry. The sample has roughly 200,000 distinct CDR3 sequences, 41% seen once; the top ten hold around 35%. Sequenced: blood, either unsorted or a sorted T cell fraction (not recorded which). The receptors here all came from a human donor who was either an allogeneic HSCT recipient or a stem cell or donor lymphocyte infusion donor (not recorded which). It is not recorded whose cells these are; they may come from a transplant donor. Both conserved end residues are part of each CDR3. The D gene is left open where the match is weak. Clone sizes are given selectively: once, few, many, or a class where the clone is expanded.

CDR3 DNA	CDR3 protein	clone size	V gene	J gene	D gene
TGTGCCAGCAGTTTAGGGACTTTCTACAATGAGCAGTTCTTC	CASSLGTFYNEQFF	-	TRBV12-3/TRBV12-4	TRBJ2-1	-
TGCAGCGTCGCCGGCCGGGTATTGAGGTTCCACGAGCAGTACTTC	CSVAGRVLRFHEQYF	-	TRBV29-1	TRBJ2-7	-
TGCGCCAGCAGCTTGGGAGCCGGGACAGGACTTTCTGGAAACACCATATATTTT	CASSLGAGTGLSGNTIYF	-	TRBV5-1	TRBJ1-3	TRBD1
TGTGCCAGCAGTTTCGCAGGGAGGGGAGGGTACTACGAGCAGTACTTC	CASSFAGRGGYYEQYF	few	TRBV27	TRBJ2-7	TRBD2
TGTGCCAGCAGTTTCCCCCGGGACATACTCTATGGCTACACCTTC	CASSFPRDILYGYTF	many	TRBV12-3/TRBV12-4	TRBJ1-2	-
TGTGCCAGCAGCTTAGTCACGGCAGGCCTAACCAGTGAAGCTTTCTTT	CASSLVTAGLTSEAFF	-	TRBV7-6	TRBJ1-1	-
TGCGCCAGCAGCTTGGATGGGACACTAGGAAACACCATATATTTT	CASSLDGTLGNTIYF	-	TRBV5-1	TRBJ1-3	-
TGTGCCACCCGGCGGCACGGGACATTGAACACTGAAGCTTTCTTT	CATRRHGTLNTEAFF	-	TRBV6-2/TRBV6-3	TRBJ1-1	-
TGTGCCAGCAGCTTAATCTCGGCTGGGGGCACTGAAGCTTTCTTT	CASSLISAGGTEAFF	-	TRBV7-8	TRBJ1-1	-
TGCGCCAGCAGCCATCCGGGAGTTAACTACAATGAGCAGTTCTTC	CASSHPGVNYNEQFF	-	TRBV4-3	TRBJ2-1	-
TGTGCCAGCAGCTTAGCAGGGATAGGAGAGACCCAGTACTTC	CASSLAGIGETQYF	-	TRBV7-2	TRBJ2-5	-
TGTGCCAGCTCACCAGAAGTAGGCAGAGATCAGCCCCAGCATTTT	CASSPEVGRDQPQHF	-	TRBV18	TRBJ1-5	-
TGTGCCAGCAGTCCATTAGCGGGAGACCCCCCCGAGCAGTACTTC	CASSPLAGDPPEQYF	-	TRBV12-3/TRBV12-4	TRBJ2-7	TRBD2
TGCAGCGTTGAAGGTCCTGACTCGAACACTGAAGCTTTCTTT	CSVEGPDSNTEAFF	-	TRBV29-1	TRBJ1-1	-
TGCTGCGCTGAGAACACTGAAGCTTTCTTT	CCAENTEAFF	-	TRBV29-1	TRBJ1-1	-
TGTGCCAGCAGCTCAGGTGGCGGTGAGACCCAGTACTTC	CASSSGGGETQYF	few	TRBV7-9	TRBJ2-5	-
TGTGCCAGCAGTTTTGAGCAGGGTGCCCGTGAGCAGTACTTC	CASSFEQGAREQYF	-	TRBV12-3/TRBV12-4	TRBJ2-7	-
TGTGCCAGCAGCGCTAGTGAGACTAGCGGATGGAGCTCCTACAATGAGCAGTTCTTC	CASSASETSGWSSYNEQFF	-	TRBV9	TRBJ2-1	TRBD2
TGTGCCAGCAGTTTCGGTGGACCTGGCTACACCTTC	CASSFGGPGYTF	few	TRBV28	TRBJ1-2	-
TGTGCCACCAGCAGGGCGACCAGCTACAATGAGCAGTTCTTC	CATSRATSYNEQFF	-	TRBV15	TRBJ2-1	-
TGTGCCAGCAGACGCGACGGTGGGGGGGAGCTGTTTTTT	CASRRDGGGELFF	-	TRBV6-2/TRBV6-3	TRBJ2-2	-
TGTGCCAGCAGGTTCCAGGGAAACACTGAAGCTTTCTTT	CASRFQGNTEAFF	-	TRBV12-3/TRBV12-4	TRBJ1-1	-
TGTGCCAGCAGTTCCCAGCCCTCTGGGGCCAACGTCCTGACTTTC	CASSSQPSGANVLTF	-	TRBV6-5	TRBJ2-6	-
TGCAGCGTCGGACAGGGGAGTAACGAGCAGTACTTC	CSVGQGSNEQYF	-	TRBV29-1	TRBJ2-7	TRBD1
TGTGCCGGCAGTGTTACGGGTCCCTCCTACAATGAGCAGTTCTTC	CAGSVTGPSYNEQFF	-	TRBV2	TRBJ2-1	-
TGCGCCAGCAGCGGGACAGGGGATGAAAAACTGTTTTTT	CASSGTGDEKLFF	few	TRBV5-1	TRBJ1-4	TRBD1
TGTGCCATCAGACCTACGGGGGGGGGCACTGAAGCTTTCTTT	CAIRPTGGGTEAFF	-	TRBV10-3	TRBJ1-1	-
TGTGCCAGCCTTGTTTCGGGACAGGGGTGTCCCCAGCATTTT	CASLVSGQGCPQHF	-	TRBV25-1	TRBJ1-5	TRBD1
TGTGCCAGCAGTTACGGCTCCCCAGAGACCCAGTACTTC	CASSYGSPETQYF	-	TRBV27	TRBJ2-5	-
TGTGCCCGCCGCGCCTCAAACACTGAAGCTTTCTTT	CARRASNTEAFF	-	TRBV30	TRBJ1-1	-
TGCAGCTTTTCGTACTCTACTGACAGGGCCCAGCCCCAGCATTTT	CSFSYSTDRAQPQHF	few	TRBV29-1	TRBJ1-5	TRBD1
TGTGCCAGCAGCCCGGACAGGGACGGGAACACTGAAGCTTTCTTT	CASSPDRDGNTEAFF	-	TRBV11-1	TRBJ1-1	TRBD1
TGTGCCAGCAGCGATCTCCGCGGACGCTACACCTTC	CASSDLRGRYTF	-	TRBV5-6	TRBJ1-2	-
TGCAGTGCCGCGACAGAACCAGACTATGGCTACACCTTC	CSAATEPDYGYTF	-	TRBV20-1	TRBJ1-2	-
TGTGCCAGCAGTGAATTGGGAGGGACAGGGGGCTATGGCTACACCTTC	CASSELGGTGGYGYTF	-	TRBV25-1	TRBJ1-2	TRBD1
TGTGCCAGCAGTTGGGGGACAGGAAACACCATATATTTT	CASSWGTGNTIYF	once	TRBV12-3/TRBV12-4	TRBJ1-3	-
TGTGCCAGCAGTTATCAGGGGCGGAACACTGAAGCTTTCTTT	CASSYQGRNTEAFF	-	TRBV12-3/TRBV12-4	TRBJ1-1	-
TGTGCCAGCAGCTTGTTTGTCGGGACGAACACTGAAGCTTTCTTT	CASSLFVGTNTEAFF	few	TRBV5-6	TRBJ1-1	-
TGCGCCAGCAGTTATCAGACAGGGGTCTATGGCTACACCTTC	CASSYQTGVYGYTF	few	TRBV5-1	TRBJ1-2	TRBD1
TGCGCCAGCAGCTTTCAGGTGGTCTATGGCTACACCTTC	CASSFQVVYGYTF	-	TRBV5-1	TRBJ1-2	-
TGTGCCAGCAGTCCACCGACAGGAACTAATCAGCCCCAGCATTTT	CASSPPTGTNQPQHF	-	TRBV12-3/TRBV12-4	TRBJ1-5	-
TGTGCCAGCAGTGACTACAGGGGAGAGAGGAACACTGAAGCTTTCTTT	CASSDYRGERNTEAFF	-	TRBV25-1	TRBJ1-1	TRBD1
TGCAGTGCTAGAGTTGGTAGCCACGAGCAGTACTTC	CSARVGSHEQYF	-	TRBV20-1	TRBJ2-7	-
TGCAGTGCCTACCGGGGCCTGAACACTGAAGCTTTCTTT	CSAYRGLNTEAFF	-	TRBV20-1	TRBJ1-1	-
TGTGCCACCAGTGATCCAGGACAGAACAATGAGCAGTTCTTC	CATSDPGQNNEQFF	-	TRBV24-1	TRBJ2-1	-
TGTGCCACCTTTTCAAGCGGGAGATCTCCGTCCTACAATGAGCAGTTCTTC	CATFSSGRSPSYNEQFF	once	TRBV28	TRBJ2-1	TRBD2
TGTGCCAGCAGCTTAGGAGAATCACTCACCATAGGCTACACCTTC	CASSLGESLTIGYTF	-	TRBV7-9	TRBJ1-2	-